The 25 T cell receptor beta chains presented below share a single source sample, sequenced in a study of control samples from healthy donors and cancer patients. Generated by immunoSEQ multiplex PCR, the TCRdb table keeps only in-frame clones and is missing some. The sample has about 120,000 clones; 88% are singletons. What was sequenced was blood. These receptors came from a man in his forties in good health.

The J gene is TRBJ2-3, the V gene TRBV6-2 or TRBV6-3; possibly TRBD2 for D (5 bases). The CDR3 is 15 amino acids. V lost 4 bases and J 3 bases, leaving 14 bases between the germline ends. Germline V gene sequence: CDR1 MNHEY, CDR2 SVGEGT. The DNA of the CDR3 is TGTGCCAGCAGTTCAACCGGCCGGGGAACAGATACGCAGTATTTT. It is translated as CASSSTGRGTDTQYF.

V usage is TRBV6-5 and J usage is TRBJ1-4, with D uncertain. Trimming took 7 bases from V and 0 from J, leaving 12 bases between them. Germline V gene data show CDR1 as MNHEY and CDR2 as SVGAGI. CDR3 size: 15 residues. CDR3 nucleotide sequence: TGTGCCAGCACCCTTATGAGGGCAACTAATGAAAAACTGTTTTTT. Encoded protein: CASTLMRATNEKLFF.

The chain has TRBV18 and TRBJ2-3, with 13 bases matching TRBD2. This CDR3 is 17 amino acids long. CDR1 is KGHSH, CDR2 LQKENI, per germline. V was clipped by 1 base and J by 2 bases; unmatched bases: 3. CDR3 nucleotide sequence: TGTGCCAGCTCACCACGGACTAGCGGGGGCCTCACAGATACGCAGTATTTT. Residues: CASSPRTSGGLTDTQYF.

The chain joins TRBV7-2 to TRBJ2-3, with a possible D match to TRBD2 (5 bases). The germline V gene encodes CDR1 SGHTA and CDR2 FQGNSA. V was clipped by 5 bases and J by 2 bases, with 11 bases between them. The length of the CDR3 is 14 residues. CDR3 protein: CASSPGLHTDTQYF. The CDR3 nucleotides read TGTGCCAGCAGCCCTGGACTCCACACAGATACGCAGTATTTT. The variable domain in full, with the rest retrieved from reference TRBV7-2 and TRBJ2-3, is GAGVSQSPSNKVTEKGKDVELRCDPISGHTALYWYRQSLGQGLEFLIYFQGNSAPDKSGLPSDRFSAERTGGSVSTLTIQRTQQEDSAVYLCASSPGLHTDTQYFGPGTRLTVL.

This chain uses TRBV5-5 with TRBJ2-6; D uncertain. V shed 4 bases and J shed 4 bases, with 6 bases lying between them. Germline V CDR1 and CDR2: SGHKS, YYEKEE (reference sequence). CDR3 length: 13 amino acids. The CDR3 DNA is TGTGCCAGCAGCCCCGCGGGGGCCAACGTCCTGACTTTC. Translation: CASSPAGANVLTF. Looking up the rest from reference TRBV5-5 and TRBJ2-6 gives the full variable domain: DAGVTQSPTHLIKTRGQQVTLRCSPISGHKSVSWYQQVLGQGPQFIFQYYEKEERGRGNFPDRFSARQFPNYSSELNVNALLLGDSALYLCASSPAGANVLTFGAGSRLTVL.

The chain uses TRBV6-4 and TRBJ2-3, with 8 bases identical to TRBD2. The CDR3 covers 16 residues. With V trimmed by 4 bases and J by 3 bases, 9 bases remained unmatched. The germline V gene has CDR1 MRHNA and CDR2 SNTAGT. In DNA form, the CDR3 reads TGTGCCAGCAGTGTTTTGGCGGGGGGTTTGACAGATACGCAGTATTTT. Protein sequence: CASSVLAGGLTDTQYF.

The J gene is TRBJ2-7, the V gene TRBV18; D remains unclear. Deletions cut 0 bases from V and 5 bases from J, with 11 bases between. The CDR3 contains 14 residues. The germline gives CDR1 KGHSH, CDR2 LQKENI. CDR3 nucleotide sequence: TGTGCCAGCTCACCACCGTTTCCTGGGGACGAGCAGTACTTC. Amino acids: CASSPPFPGDEQYF.

This chain's CDR3 is CASRIGTSGGQETQYF. The CDR3 coding sequence is TGTGCCAGCAGGATCGGGACTAGCGGGGGACAAGAGACCCAGTACTTC. The chain recombines TRBV3-1 (or the pseudogene TRBV3-2) with TRBJ2-5; 14 nucleotides agree with TRBD2. The length of the CDR3 is 16 residues. Germline V gene lookup returns CDR1 LGHDT and CDR2 YNNKEL (reference sequence). J gave up 2 bases and V 6 bases, and 5 bases lay outside the gene matches.

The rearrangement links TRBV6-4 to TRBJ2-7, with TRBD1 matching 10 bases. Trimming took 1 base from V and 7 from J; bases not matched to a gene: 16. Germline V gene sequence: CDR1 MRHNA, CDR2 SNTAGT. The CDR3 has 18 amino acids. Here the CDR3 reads CASSDFLTRDRGRYEQYF. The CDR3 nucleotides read TGTGCCAGCAGTGACTTCCTGACCCGGGACAGGGGTAGGTATGAGCAGTACTTC.

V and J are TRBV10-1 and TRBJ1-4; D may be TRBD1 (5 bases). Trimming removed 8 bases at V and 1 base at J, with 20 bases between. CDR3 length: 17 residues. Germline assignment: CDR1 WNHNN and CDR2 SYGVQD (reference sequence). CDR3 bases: TGCGCCAGCGGGGGGGGGACCTACCTCAAAACTAATGAAAAACTGTTTTTT. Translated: CASGGGTYLKTNEKLFF.

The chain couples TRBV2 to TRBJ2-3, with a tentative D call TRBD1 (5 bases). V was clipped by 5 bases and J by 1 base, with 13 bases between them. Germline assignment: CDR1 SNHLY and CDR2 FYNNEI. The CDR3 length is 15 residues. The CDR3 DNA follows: TGTGCCAGCAGTCCTAGACAGCTGGGCACAGATACGCAGTATTTT. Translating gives CASSPRQLGTDTQYF.

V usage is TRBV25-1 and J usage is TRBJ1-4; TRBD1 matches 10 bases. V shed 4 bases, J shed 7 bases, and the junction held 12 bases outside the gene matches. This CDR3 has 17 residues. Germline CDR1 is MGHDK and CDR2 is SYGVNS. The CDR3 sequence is CASSAPPGTGAGEKLFF. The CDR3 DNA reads TGTGCCAGCAGTGCTCCCCCCGGGACAGGGGCCGGTGAAAAACTGTTTTTT.

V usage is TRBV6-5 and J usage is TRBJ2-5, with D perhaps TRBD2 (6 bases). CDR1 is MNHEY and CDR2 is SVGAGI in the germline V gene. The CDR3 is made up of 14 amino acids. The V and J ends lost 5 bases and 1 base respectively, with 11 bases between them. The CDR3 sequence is CASSRGGRQETQYF. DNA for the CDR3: TGTGCCAGCAGTAGGGGAGGACGCCAAGAGACCCAGTACTTC.

The CDR3 loop reads CSAGANYGYTF. The DNA of the CDR3 is TGCAGTGCTGGAGCTAACTATGGCTACACCTTC. This chain links TRBV20-1 with TRBJ1-2; no reliable D call. Germline CDR1 is DFQATT and CDR2 is SNEGSKA (reference sequence). This CDR3 has 11 amino acids. Between the trimmed V and J ends, which lost 5 bases and 0 bases, there was a span of 4 bases.

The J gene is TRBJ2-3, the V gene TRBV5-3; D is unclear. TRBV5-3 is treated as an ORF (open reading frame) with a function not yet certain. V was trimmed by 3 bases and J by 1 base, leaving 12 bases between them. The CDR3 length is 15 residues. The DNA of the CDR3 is TGTGCCAGAAGCTCTCCACCGTACGGCACAGATACGCAGTATTTT. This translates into CARSSPPYGTDTQYF.

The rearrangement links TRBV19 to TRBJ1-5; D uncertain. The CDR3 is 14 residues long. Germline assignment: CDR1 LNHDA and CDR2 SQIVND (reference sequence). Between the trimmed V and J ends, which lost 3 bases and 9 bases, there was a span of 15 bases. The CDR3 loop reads CASSIDSGGSPQHF. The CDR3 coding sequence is TGTGCCAGTAGTATCGATTCCGGAGGATCGCCCCAGCATTTT.

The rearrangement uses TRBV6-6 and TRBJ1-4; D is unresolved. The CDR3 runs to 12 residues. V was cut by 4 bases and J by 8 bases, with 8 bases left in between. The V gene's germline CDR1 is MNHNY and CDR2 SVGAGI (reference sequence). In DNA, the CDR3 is TGTGCCAGCAGTTTCAACGCGGAAAAACTGTTTTTT. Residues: CASSFNAEKLFF.

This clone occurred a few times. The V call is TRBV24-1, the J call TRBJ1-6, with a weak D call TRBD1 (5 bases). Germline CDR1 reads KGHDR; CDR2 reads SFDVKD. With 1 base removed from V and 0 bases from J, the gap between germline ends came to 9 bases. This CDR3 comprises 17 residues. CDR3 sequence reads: CATSDFQGDSYNSPLHF. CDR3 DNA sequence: TGTGCCACCAGTGATTTTCAGGGAGACTCCTATAATTCACCCCTCCACTTT.

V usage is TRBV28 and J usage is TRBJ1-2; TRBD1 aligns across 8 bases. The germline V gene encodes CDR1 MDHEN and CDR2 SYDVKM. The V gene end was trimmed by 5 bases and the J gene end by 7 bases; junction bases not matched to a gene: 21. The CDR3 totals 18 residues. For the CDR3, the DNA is TGTGCCAGCAGTCCCAACCGCATCAGGACAGGGAATTATCTTGGCTACACCTTC. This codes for CASSPNRIRTGNYLGYTF.

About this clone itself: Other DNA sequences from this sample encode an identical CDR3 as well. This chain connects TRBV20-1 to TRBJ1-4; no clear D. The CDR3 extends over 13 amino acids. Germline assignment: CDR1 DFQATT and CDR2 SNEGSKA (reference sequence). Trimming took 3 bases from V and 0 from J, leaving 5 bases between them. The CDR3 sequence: CSASLPTNEKLFF. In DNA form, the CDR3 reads TGCAGTGCTAGTTTACCAACTAATGAAAAACTGTTTTTT.

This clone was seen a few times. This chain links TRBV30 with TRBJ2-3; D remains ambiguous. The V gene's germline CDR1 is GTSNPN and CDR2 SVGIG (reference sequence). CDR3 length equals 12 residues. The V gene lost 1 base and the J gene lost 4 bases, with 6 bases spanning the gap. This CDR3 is CAWSEGPDTQYF. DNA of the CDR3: TGTGCCTGGAGTGAAGGGCCAGATACGCAGTATTTT.

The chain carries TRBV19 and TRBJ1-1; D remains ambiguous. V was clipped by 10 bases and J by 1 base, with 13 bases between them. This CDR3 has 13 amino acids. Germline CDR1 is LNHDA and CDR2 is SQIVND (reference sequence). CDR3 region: CATYGPRNTEAFF. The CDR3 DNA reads TGTGCCACCTACGGACCCCGGAACACTGAAGCTTTCTTT.

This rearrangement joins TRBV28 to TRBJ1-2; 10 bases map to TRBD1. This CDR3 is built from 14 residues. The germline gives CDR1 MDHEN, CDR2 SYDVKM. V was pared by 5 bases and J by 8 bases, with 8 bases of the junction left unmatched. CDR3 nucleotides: TGTGCCAGCAGTACTCACGGACAGGGGGTAGGCTACACCTTC. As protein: CASSTHGQGVGYTF.

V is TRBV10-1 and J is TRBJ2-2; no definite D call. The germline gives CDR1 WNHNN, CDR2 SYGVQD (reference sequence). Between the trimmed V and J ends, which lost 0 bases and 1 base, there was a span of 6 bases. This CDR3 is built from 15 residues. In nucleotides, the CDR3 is TGCGCCAGCAGTGAGTCGAAGCGGAACACCGGGGAGCTGTTTTTT. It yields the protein CASSESKRNTGELFF.

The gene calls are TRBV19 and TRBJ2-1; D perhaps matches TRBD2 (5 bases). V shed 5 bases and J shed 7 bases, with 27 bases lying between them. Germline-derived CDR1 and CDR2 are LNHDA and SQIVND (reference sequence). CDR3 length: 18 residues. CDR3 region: CASSFQAPGITRPNEQFF. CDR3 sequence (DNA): TGTGCCAGTAGTTTTCAGGCGCCCGGGATAACCCGGCCAAATGAGCAGTTCTTC.